This TCR beta chain derives from a study of T cell changes during pregnancy in multiple sclerosis. The CDR3 is 14 residues long. V was clipped by 4 bases and J by 5 bases; unmatched bases: 7. Per the germline V gene, CDR1 is GTSNPN and CDR2 is SVGIG (reference sequence). This table comes from immunoSEQ multiplex PCR, and its TCRdb copy is limited to in-frame clones, with some not included. This sample has just under 60,000 clones, with more than 85% found just once. Sample: peripheral blood, taken in the first trimester of pregnancy. The rearrangement uses TRBV30 and TRBJ2-5; 10 bases match TRBD1. The clonotype was recovered from a female donor with multiple sclerosis, enrolled in a pregnancy study. The CDR3 DNA reads as TGTGCCTGGACCCGGGACAGGGGAGGCGAGACCCAGTACTTC. Residues: CAWTRDRGGETQYF. The full variable domain, in which reference TRBV30 and TRBJ2-5 provide the parts outside the CDR3, is SQTIHQWPATLVQPVGSPLSLECTVEGTSNPNLYWYRQAAGRGLQLLFYSVGIGQISSEVPQNLSASRPQDRQFILSSKKLLLSDSGFYLCAWTRDRGGETQYFGPGTRLLVL.